The 6 T cell receptor beta chains below were found in one sample sequenced in a study of a mutant IDH1 vaccine in newly diagnosed glioma. The table came from immunoSEQ multiplex PCR; TCRdb's copy has only in-frame clones and leaves some out. The repertoire has around 50,000 clones, about nine tenths of them found once; the top ten carry 2% to 3%. Stated time point: baseline, week 1 (first vaccination visit). Treatment described: pre-vaccination baseline after standard-of-care therapy. This specimen consisted of PBMCs, obtained from a glioma patient treated with radiotherapy, temozolomide or both. These TCRs come from a man aged 40-49 years with glioma.

The chain carries TRBV6-1 and TRBJ1-1; possibly TRBD1 for D (6 bases). The CDR3 covers 14 residues. Trimming cost V 6 bases and J 4 bases, with 15 bases left between them. Germline V gene sequence: CDR1 MNHNS, CDR2 SASEGT. The DNA of the CDR3 is TGTGCCAGCAGGGGGGAGGGGGTGGGCACTGAAGCTTTCTTT. This codes for CASRGEGVGTEAFF.

The chain carries TRBV6-6 and TRBJ2-5; D is unclear. The CDR3 extends over 13 amino acids. Germline CDR1 is MNHNY and CDR2 is SVGAGI (reference sequence). V lost 0 bases and J lost 5, with 7 bases in between. CDR3 residues: CASSYSTPETQYF. CDR3 coding DNA: TGTGCCAGCAGTTACTCTACCCCGGAGACCCAGTACTTC.

The chain is built from TRBV7-3 and TRBJ2-5, with D unresolved. This CDR3 is built from 13 residues. V was cut by 5 bases and J by 5 bases, with 12 bases left in between. CDR1 SGHTA and CDR2 FQGTGA come from the germline V gene. CDR3 coding DNA: TGTGCCAGCAGCGCCGGCCCCCCGGAGACCCAGTACTTC. Its translation: CASSAGPPETQYF.

A few counts support this clone. V usage is TRBV7-9 and J usage is TRBJ1-5; D is perhaps TRBD1 (5 bases). The V gene's germline CDR1 is SEHNR and CDR2 FQNEAQ (reference sequence). V shed 5 bases and J shed 7 bases, with 12 bases lying between them. CDR3 length: 13 amino acids. CDR3: CASSSQGDQPQHF. DNA of the CDR3: TGTGCCAGCAGCAGCCAGGGAGACCAGCCCCAGCATTTT. Looking up the rest from reference TRBV7-9 and TRBJ1-5 gives the full variable domain: DTGVSQNPRHKITKRGQNVTFRCDPISEHNRLYWYRQTLGQGPEFLTYFQNEAQLEKSRLLSDRFSAERPKGSFSTLEIQRTEQGDSAMYLCASSSQGDQPQHFGDGTRLSIL.

The chain employs TRBV5-6 and TRBJ2-7; D is possibly TRBD2 (6 bases). Germline CDR1 SGHDT, CDR2 YYEEEE. The CDR3 runs to 13 residues. V lost 7 bases, J lost 6 bases, and 17 bases lay in between. CDR3 residues: CASLSGSNGEQYF. The CDR3 nucleotides are TGTGCCAGCTTATCCGGGAGTAATGGCGAGCAGTACTTC.

The rearrangement links TRBV14 to TRBJ2-1; the D gene is possibly TRBD2 (5 bases). Germline V gene lookup returns CDR1 SGHDN and CDR2 FVKESK. Trimming took off 4 bases at V and 4 bases at J, with 8 bases between the two ends. The CDR3 has 13 amino acids. This CDR3 reads CASSPRTYNEQFF. CDR3 bases: TGTGCCAGCAGCCCTCGGACTTACAATGAGCAGTTCTTC.